This passage covers 8 T cell receptor beta chains from one sample sequenced in a study of tissue T cells after allogeneic stem cell transplantation. Repertoires were generated with immunoSEQ multiplex PCR, while TCRdb's copy carries only in-frame clones and drops some. This sample has over 25,000 clones; 85% to 90% occur once, and the top ten carry about 3.5%. Material: blood, obtained before transplantation. The receptors here all came from a woman between 18 and 49 years old who later had graft-versus-host disease after an allogeneic stem cell transplant.

The V and J genes are TRBV2 and TRBJ2-5; possible D gene TRBD2, 6 bases. The V gene's germline CDR1 is SNHLY and CDR2 FYNNEI. This CDR3 region has 14 residues. V lost 6 bases, J lost 1 base, and 12 bases lay in between. The CDR3 DNA reads TGTGCCAGCAGCGGGGGACCATTCCAAGAGACCCAGTACTTC. The encoded protein is CASSGGPFQETQYF.

The V call is TRBV5-1, the J call TRBJ1-4; no clear D gene. CDR1 SGHRS and CDR2 YFSETQ come from the germline V gene. The CDR3 sequence is 15 residues long. Trimming took off 0 bases at V and 2 bases at J, with 8 bases between the two ends. CDR3 sequence (DNA): TGCGCCAGCAGCTTGGTTCTGGGGACTAATGAAAAACTGTTTTTT. Its protein product is CASSLVLGTNEKLFF.

The genes are TRBV6-2 or TRBV6-3 and TRBJ2-7, with a weak D call TRBD2 (6 bases). Deletions cut 5 bases from V and 6 bases from J, with 14 bases between. Germline V gene data show CDR1 as MNHEY and CDR2 as SVGEGT. This CDR3 is built from 13 residues. CDR3 DNA: TGTGCCAGCAGTCGGGACTCACCGACCGAGCAGTACTTC. Translating gives CASSRDSPTEQYF.

This chain links TRBV15 with TRBJ2-7; 9 bases are a match to TRBD1. V lost 8 bases and J lost 3; bases outside the gene matches: 11. The CDR3 length is 15 residues. Per germline, CDR1 LNHNV and CDR2 YYDKDF (reference sequence). The CDR3 region is CATSPYRDRVYEQYF. CDR3 coding DNA: TGTGCCACCTCCCCGTACCGGGACAGGGTCTACGAGCAGTACTTC.

A word on this clone: An end of the junction differs from the germline gene, which may be a read error. The CDR3 nucleotides read TGTGCTAGCAGTCTCCACTATATAGCGGGGGAAGAGACCCAGTACTTC. This translates into CASSLHYIAGEETQYF. The chain combines TRBV7-7 with TRBJ2-5, with 9 bases lining up with TRBD2. Germline lookup yields CDR1 SSHAT and CDR2 FNYEAQ (reference sequence). The CDR3 totals 16 residues.

The chain has TRBV9 and TRBJ2-2; 8 bases agree with TRBD2. This CDR3 comprises 16 residues. The V gene's germline CDR1 is SGDLS and CDR2 YYNGEE. Trimming took 4 bases from V and 2 from J; bases not matched to a gene: 7. The CDR3 here is CASSKSGGLNTGELFF. CDR3 nucleotides: TGTGCCAGCAGCAAAAGCGGGGGCCTAAACACCGGGGAGCTGTTTTTT.

The rearrangement links TRBV24-1 to TRBJ2-3; no firm D call. The CDR3 extends over 18 amino acids. V was trimmed by 3 bases and J by 0 bases, leaving 18 bases between them. Germline CDR1 reads KGHDR; CDR2 reads SFDVKD. The CDR3, as DNA: TGTGCCACCAGTGATCATGACTCAAAGGGCGCTAGCACAGATACGCAGTATTTT. Amino acid sequence: CATSDHDSKGASTDTQYF.

J is TRBJ1-1 and V is TRBV19; TRBD1 might be the D (6 bases). V lost 5 bases and J 6 bases, leaving 16 bases between the germline ends. Per germline, CDR1 LNHDA and CDR2 SQIVND (reference sequence). CDR3 length: 14 residues. CDR3 nucleotides: TGTGCCAGTAGTGTGCAACCTACAGGGTCTGAAGCTTTCTTT. Residues: CASSVQPTGSEAFF.